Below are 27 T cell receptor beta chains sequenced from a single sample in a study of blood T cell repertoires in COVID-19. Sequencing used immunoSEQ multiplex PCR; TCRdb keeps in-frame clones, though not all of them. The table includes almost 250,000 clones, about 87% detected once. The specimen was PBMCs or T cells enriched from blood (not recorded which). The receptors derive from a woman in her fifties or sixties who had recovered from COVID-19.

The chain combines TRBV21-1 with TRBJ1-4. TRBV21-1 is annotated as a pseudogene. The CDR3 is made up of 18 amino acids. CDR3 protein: CASSRRELGSQVSKKLFF. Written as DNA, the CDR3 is TGTGCCAGCAGCAGACGGGAGCTAGGGTCCCAGGTCTCCAAAAAGCTGTTTTTT.

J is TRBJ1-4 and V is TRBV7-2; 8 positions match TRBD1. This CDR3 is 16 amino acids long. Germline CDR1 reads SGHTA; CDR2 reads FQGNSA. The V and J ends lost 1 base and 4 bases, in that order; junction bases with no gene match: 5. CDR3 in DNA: TGTGCCAGCAGCTTAGAGCAGGGGGCCCTTAATGAAAAACTGTTTTTT. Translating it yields CASSLEQGALNEKLFF.

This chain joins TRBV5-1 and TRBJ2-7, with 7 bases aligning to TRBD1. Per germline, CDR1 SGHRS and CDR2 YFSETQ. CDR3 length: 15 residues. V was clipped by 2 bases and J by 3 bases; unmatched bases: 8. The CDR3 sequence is CASSFTGAVLYEQYF. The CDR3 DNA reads TGCGCCAGCAGCTTCACAGGGGCGGTCCTCTACGAGCAGTACTTC.

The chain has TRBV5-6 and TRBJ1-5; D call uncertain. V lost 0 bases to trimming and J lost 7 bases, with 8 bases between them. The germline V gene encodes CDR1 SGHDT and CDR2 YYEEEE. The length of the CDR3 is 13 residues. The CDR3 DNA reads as TGTGCCAGCAGCTTGGGAGGGTCCCAGCCCCAGCATTTT. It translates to CASSLGGSQPQHF.

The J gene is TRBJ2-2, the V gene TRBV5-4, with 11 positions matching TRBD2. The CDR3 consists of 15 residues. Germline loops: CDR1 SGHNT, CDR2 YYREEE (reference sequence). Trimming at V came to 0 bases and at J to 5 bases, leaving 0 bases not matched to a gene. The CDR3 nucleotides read TGTGCCAGCAGCTTGGTAGCGGGAGGGACCGGGGAGCTGTTTTTT. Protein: CASSLVAGGTGELFF.

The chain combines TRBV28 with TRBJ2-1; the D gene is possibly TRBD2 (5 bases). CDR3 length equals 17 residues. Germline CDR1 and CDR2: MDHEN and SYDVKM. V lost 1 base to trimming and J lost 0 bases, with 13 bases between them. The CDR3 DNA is TGTGCCAGCAGTTTATTAACTCTGAGGGTCTCCTACAATGAGCAGTTCTTC. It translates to CASSLLTLRVSYNEQFF.

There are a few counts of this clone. In DNA form, the CDR3 reads TGTGCCAGCAGCAAAGGGGATCTTGCGGGGCAGTTCTTC. It translates to CASSKGDLAGQFF. V usage is TRBV21-1 and J usage is TRBJ2-1; TRBD2, the D gene given by the table, was not confirmed from the DNA. TRBV21-1 is annotated as a pseudogene. The length of the CDR3 is 13 residues.

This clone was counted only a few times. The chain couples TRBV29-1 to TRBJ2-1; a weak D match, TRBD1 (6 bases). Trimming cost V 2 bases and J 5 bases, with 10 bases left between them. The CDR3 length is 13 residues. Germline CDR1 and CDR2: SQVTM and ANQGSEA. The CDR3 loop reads CSVERWTDNEQFF. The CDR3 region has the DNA TGCAGCGTTGAACGGTGGACAGACAATGAGCAGTTCTTC.

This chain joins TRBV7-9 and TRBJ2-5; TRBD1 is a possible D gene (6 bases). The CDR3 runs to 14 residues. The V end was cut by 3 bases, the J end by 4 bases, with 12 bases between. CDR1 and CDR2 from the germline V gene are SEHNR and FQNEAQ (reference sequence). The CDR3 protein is CASSLSGAGETQYF. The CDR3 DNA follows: TGTGCCAGCAGCTTGTCAGGGGCGGGAGAGACCCAGTACTTC.

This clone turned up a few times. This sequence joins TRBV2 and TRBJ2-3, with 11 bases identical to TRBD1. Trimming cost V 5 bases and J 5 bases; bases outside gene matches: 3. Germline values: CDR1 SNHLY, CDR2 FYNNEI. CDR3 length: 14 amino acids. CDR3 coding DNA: TGTGCCAGCAGTCTGGACAGGGGGCAAGATACGCAGTATTTT. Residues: CASSLDRGQDTQYF.

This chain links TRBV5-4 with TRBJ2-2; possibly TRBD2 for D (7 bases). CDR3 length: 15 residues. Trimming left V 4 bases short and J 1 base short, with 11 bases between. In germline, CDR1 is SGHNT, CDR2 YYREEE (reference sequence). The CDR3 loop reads CASSRGAGNTGELFF. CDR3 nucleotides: TGTGCCAGCAGCCGGGGGGCAGGGAACACCGGGGAGCTGTTTTTT.

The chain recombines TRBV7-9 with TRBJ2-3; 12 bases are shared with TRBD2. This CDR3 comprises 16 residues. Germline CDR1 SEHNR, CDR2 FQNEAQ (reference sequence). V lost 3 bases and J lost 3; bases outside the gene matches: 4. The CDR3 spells CASSFATSGRTDTQYF. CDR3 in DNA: TGTGCCAGCAGCTTTGCGACTAGCGGGAGAACAGATACGCAGTATTTT. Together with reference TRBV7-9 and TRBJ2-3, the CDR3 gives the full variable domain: DTGVSQNPRHKITKRGQNVTFRCDPISEHNRLYWYRQTLGQGPEFLTYFQNEAQLEKSRLLSDRFSAERPKGSFSTLEIQRTEQGDSAMYLCASSFATSGRTDTQYFGPGTRLTVL.

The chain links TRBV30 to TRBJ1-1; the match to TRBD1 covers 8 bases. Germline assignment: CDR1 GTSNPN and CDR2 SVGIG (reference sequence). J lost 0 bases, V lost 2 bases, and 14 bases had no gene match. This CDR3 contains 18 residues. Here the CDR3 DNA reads TGTGCCTGGAGTCCAGGGCCCCAGGGGGCGGGAATGAACACTGAAGCTTTCTTT. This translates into CAWSPGPQGAGMNTEAFF.

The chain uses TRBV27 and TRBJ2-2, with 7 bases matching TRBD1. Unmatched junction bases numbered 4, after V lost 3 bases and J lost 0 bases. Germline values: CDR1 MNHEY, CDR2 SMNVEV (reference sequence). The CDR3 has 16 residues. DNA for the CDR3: TGTGCCAGCAGTTTTTTCAGGGGGTCGAACACCGGGGAGCTGTTTTTT. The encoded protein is CASSFFRGSNTGELFF.

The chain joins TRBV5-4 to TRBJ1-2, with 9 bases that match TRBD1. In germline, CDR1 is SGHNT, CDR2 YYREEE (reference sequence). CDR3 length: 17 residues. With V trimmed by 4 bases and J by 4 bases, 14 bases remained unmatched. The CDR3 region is CASSPRTGVISLYGYTF. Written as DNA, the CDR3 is TGTGCCAGCAGCCCTCGGACAGGGGTTATAAGCCTCTATGGCTACACCTTC.

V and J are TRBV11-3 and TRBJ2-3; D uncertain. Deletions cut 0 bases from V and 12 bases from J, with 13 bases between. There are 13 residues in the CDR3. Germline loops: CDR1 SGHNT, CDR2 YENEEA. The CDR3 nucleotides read TGTGCCAGCAGCTTAGATTTGCGCTCCCCACAGTATTTT. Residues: CASSLDLRSPQYF. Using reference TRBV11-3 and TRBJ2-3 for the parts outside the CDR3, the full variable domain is EAGVVQSPRYKIIEKKQPVAFWCNPISGHNTLYWYLQNLGQGPELLIRYENEEAVDDSQLPKDRFSAERLKGVDSTLKIQPAELGDSAVYLCASSLDLRSPQYFGPGTRLTVL.

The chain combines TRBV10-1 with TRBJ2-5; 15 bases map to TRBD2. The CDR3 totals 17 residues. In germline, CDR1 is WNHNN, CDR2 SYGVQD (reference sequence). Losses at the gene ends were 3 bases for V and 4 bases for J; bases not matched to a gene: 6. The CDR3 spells CASSEGTSGRMGETQYF. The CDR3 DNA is TGCGCCAGCAGTGAAGGGACTAGCGGGAGGATGGGAGAGACCCAGTACTTC.

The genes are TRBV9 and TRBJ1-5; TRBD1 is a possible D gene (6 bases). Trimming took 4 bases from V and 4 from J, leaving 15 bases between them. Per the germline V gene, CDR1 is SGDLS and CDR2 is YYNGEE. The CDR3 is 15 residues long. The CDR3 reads CASSPTGTSNQPQHF. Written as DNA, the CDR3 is TGTGCCAGCAGCCCGACCGGGACATCTAATCAGCCCCAGCATTTT.

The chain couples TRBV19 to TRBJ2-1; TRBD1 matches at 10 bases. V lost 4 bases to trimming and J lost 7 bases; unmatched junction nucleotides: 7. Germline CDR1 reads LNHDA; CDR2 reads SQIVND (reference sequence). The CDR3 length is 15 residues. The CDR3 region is CASSTRQGARNEQFF. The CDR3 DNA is TGTGCCAGTAGTACCAGACAGGGGGCGAGGAATGAGCAGTTCTTC.

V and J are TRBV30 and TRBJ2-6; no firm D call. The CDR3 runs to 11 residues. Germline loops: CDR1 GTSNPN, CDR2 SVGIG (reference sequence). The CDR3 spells CGSSGANVLTF. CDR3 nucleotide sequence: TGTGGTAGCTCTGGGGCCAACGTCCTGACTTTC.

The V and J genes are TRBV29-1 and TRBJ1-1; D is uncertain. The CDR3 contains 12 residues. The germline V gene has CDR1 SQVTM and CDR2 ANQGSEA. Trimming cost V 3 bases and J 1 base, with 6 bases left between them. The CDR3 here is CSVERQNTEAFF. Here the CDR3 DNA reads TGCAGCGTTGAGAGACAGAACACTGAAGCTTTCTTT.

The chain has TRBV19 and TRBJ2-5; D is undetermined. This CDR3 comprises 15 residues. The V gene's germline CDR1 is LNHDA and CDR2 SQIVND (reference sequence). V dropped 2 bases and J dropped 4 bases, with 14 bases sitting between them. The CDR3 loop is CASSIITGSVETQYF. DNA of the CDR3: TGTGCCAGTAGTATAATCACGGGTTCGGTAGAGACCCAGTACTTC.

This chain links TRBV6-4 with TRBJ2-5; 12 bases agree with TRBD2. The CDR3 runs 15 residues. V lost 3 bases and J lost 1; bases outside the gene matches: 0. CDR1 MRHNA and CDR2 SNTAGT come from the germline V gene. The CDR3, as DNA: TGTGCCAGCAGTGAGACTAGCGGGAGCCAAGAGACCCAGTACTTC. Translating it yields CASSETSGSQETQYF.

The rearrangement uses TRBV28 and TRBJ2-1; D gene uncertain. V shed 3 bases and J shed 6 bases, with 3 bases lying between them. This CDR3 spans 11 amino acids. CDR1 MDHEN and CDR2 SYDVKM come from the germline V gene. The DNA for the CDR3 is TGTGCCAGCAGTTTTATCAATGAGCAGTTCTTC. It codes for CASSFINEQFF.

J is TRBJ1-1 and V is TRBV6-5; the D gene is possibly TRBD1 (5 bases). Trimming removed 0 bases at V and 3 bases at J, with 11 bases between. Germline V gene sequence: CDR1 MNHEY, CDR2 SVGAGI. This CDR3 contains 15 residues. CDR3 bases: TGTGCCAGCAGTTACTCTCGGACATATGACACTGAAGCTTTCTTT. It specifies CASSYSRTYDTEAFF.

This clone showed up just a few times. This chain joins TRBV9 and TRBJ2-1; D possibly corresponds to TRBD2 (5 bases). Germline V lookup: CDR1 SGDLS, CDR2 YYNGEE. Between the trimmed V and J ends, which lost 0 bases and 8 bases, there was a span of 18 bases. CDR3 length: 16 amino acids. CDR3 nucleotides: TGTGCCAGCAGCGTAGATGGGGAGTTAAGAGTCGATGAGCAGTTCTTC. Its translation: CASSVDGELRVDEQFF.

This chain's CDR3 is CASSLARDTEAFF. The CDR3 coding sequence is TGTGCCAGCAGTTTAGCCAGGGACACTGAAGCTTTCTTT. This chain uses TRBV12-3 or TRBV12-4 with TRBJ1-1; the D gene is possibly TRBD1 (5 bases). Trimming took 0 bases from V and 3 from J, leaving 5 bases between them. The CDR3 consists of 13 residues.